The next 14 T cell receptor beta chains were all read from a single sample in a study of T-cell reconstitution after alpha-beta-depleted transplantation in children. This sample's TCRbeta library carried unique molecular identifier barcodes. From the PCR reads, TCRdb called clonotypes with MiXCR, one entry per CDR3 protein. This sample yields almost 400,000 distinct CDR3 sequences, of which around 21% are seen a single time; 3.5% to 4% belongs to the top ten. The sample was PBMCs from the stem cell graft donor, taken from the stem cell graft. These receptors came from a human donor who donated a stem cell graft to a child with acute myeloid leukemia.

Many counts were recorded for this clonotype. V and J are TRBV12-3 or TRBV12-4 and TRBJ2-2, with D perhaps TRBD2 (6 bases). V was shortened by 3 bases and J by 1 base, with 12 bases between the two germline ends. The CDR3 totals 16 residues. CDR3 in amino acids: CASSLARRENTGELFF. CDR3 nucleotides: TGTGCCAGCAGTTTGGCGCGGAGGGAGAACACCGGGGAGCTGTTTTTT.

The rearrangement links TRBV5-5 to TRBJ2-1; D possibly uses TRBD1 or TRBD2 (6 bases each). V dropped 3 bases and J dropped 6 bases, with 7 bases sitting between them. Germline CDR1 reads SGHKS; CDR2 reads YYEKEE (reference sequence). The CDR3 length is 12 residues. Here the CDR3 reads CASSWGANEQFF. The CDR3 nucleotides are TGTGCCAGCAGCTGGGGGGCCAATGAGCAGTTCTTC.

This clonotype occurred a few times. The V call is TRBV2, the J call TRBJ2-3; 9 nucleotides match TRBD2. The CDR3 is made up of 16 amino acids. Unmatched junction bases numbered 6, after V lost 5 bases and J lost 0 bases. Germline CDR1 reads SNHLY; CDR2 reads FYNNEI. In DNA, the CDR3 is TGTGCCAGCAGTTTCGGACTAGCGCAGAGCACAGATACGCAGTATTTT. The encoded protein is CASSFGLAQSTDTQYF.

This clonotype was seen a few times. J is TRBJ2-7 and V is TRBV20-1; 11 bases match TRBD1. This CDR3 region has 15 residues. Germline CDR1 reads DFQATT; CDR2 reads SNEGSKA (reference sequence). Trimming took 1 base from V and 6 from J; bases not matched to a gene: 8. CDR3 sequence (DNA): TGCAGTGCTAGAGCGAGCGGGACAGGGGGTTCCGAGCAGTACTTC. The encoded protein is CSARASGTGGSEQYF.

Here the CDR3 reads CASSPQGGSVTDTQYF. CDR3 DNA: TGTGCCAGCAGCCCCCAGGGGGGGTCCGTTACAGATACGCAGTATTTT. The gene calls are TRBV7-2 and TRBJ2-3; D is perhaps TRBD1 or TRBD2 (7 bases each). The CDR3 loop spans 16 amino acids. The V gene's germline CDR1 is SGHTA and CDR2 FQGNSA. V lost 5 bases and J lost 3, with 18 bases in between.

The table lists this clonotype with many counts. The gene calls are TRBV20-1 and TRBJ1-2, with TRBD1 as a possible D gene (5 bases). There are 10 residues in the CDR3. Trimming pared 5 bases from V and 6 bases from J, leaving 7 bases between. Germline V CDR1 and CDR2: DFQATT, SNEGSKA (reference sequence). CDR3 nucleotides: TGCAGTGCTCAGGGTAATGGCTACACCTTC. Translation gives CSAQGNGYTF.

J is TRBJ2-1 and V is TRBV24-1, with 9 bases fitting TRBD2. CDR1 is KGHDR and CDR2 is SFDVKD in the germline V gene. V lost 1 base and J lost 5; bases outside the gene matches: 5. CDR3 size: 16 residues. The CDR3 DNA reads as TGTGCCACCAGTGATTTAGTAGCTAGCGGGAACAATGAGCAGTTCTTC. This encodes CATSDLVASGNNEQFF.

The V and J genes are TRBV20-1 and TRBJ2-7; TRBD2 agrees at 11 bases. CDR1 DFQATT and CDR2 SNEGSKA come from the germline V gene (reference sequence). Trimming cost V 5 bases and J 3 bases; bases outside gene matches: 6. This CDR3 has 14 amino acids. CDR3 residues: CSALGLAGGYEQYF. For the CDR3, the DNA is TGCAGTGCTCTGGGGCTAGCGGGAGGCTACGAGCAGTACTTC.

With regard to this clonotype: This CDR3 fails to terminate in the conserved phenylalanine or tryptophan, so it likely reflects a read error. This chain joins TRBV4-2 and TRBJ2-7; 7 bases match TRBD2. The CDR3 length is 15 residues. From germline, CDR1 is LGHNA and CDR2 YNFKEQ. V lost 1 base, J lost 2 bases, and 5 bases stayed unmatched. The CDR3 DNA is TGTGCCAGCAGCCAAGGAAGTGGGAGGGCCTACGAGCAGTACTAC. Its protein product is CASSQGSGRAYEQYY.

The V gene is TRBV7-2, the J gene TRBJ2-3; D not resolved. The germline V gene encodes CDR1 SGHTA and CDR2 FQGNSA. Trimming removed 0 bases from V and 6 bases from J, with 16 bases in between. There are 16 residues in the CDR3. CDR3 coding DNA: TGTGCCAGCAGCTTAGCGGTTCTGGCCCGAGGTGATACGCAGTATTTT. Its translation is CASSLAVLARGDTQYF.

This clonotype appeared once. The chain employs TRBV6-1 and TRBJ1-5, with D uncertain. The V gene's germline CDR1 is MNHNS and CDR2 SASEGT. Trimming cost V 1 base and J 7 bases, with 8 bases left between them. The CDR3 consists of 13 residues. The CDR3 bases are TGTGCCAGCAGTGAAGTTTTGCGGCAGCCCCAGCATTTT. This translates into CASSEVLRQPQHF.

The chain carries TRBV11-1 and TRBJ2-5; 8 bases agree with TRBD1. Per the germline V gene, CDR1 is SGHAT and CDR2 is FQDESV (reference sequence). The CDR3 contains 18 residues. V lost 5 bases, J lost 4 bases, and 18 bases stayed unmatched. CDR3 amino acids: CASSPRLRGHGLGETQYF. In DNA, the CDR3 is TGTGCCAGCAGCCCGCGGCTCAGGGGGCATGGTCTAGGAGAGACCCAGTACTTC.

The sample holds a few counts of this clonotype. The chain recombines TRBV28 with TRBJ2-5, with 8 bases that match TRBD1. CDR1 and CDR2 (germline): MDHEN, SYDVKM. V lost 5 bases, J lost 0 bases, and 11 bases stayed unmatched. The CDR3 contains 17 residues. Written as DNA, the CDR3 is TGTGCCAGCAGTCCACGGACAGGGAAGGCGTACCAAGAGACCCAGTACTTC. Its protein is CASSPRTGKAYQETQYF. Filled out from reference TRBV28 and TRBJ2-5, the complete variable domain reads DVKVTQSSRYLVKRTGEKVFLECVQDMDHENMFWYRQDPGLGLRLIYFSYDVKMKEKGDIPEGYSVSREKKERFSLILESASTNQTSMYLCASSPRTGKAYQETQYFGPGTRLLVL.

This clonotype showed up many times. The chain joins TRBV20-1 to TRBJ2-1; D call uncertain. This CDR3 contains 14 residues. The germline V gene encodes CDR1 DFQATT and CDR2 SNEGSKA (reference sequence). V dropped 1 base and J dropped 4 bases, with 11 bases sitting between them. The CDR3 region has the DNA TGCAGTGCTAGAGCAGGAAGAGGTTACAATGAGCAGTTCTTC. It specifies CSARAGRGYNEQFF.